One TCR beta chain is described in this entry. Its ends do not fully match the called genes, so a read error is possible. Germline V CDR1 and CDR2: MGHRA, YSYEKL. The length of the CDR3 is 15 residues. In the original processing: Amplification from reference gene primers served as the basis for estimated nucleated cell counts. Repertoires were generated with immunoSEQ multiplex PCR, while TCRdb's copy carries only in-frame clones and drops some. V, J and clone size derive from that table, while D and trimming were established from the DNA sequence. The sample has about 230,000 clones, 70% to 90% seen once. The data stem from a study of blood T cell repertoires in COVID-19. As for the study in general: Acute-phase and convalescent COVID-19 samples originated in the United States, Italy and Spain.

Participants, roughly 18 to 90 years old, spanned around 26 US areas. The study assigned cohorts using participant-reported clinical history. J is TRBJ1-1 and V is TRBV4-1; the D gene is possibly TRBD1 (6 bases). The specimen sequenced was PBMCs or T cells enriched from blood (not recorded which). This TCR was sampled from a man younger than 40 who had recovered from COVID-19. In DNA, the CDR3 is TGCGCCAGCAGCAAAGACAGGTCACAGAACACTGAAGCTTTCTTT. Amino acids: CASSKDRSQNTEAFF.